One and the same sample provided the 14 T cell receptor beta chains below, sequenced in a study of radiotherapy plus CTLA-4 blockade in lung cancer. Using immunoSEQ multiplex PCR, the repertoire was profiled, and TCRdb retains in-frame clones only, with some absent. The table shows 64,000 or so clones, with about 72% occurring only once. Sequenced here: peripheral blood, sampled from a patient treated with radiotherapy plus ipilimumab. These receptors all stem from a human donor with non-small cell lung cancer whose response to radiotherapy plus ipilimumab could not be evaluated.

The rearrangement joins TRBV5-1 to TRBJ2-1, with TRBD2 matching over 11 bases. The CDR3 spans 17 residues. CDR1 is SGHRS, CDR2 YFSETQ, per germline. Losses at the gene ends were 0 bases for V and 3 bases for J; bases not matched to a gene: 5. CDR3 sequence reads: CASSLGTSGRIYNEQFF. The CDR3 DNA is TGCGCCAGCAGCTTGGGTACTAGCGGGAGAATCTACAATGAGCAGTTCTTC. The entire variable domain, with the rest obtained from reference TRBV5-1 and TRBJ2-1, is as follows: KAGVTQTPRYLIKTRGQQVTLSCSPISGHRSVSWYQQTPGQGLQFLFEYFSETQRNKGNFPGRFSGRQFSNSRSEMNVSTLELGDSALYLCASSLGTSGRIYNEQFFGPGTRLTVL.

The J gene is TRBJ1-1, the V gene TRBV7-2, with D unclear. Trimming took 5 bases from V and 10 from J, leaving 20 bases between them. The germline gives CDR1 SGHTA, CDR2 FQGNSA. The CDR3 is made up of 14 amino acids. The CDR3 nucleotides are TGTGCCAGCAGCCAACTCACAAGCGCCGGCCCAGCTTTCTTT. It yields the protein CASSQLTSAGPAFF.

This chain's CDR3 is CASSATGGAYGYTF. The CDR3 DNA reads as TGTGCCAGTAGTGCGACAGGGGGGGCCTATGGCTACACCTTC. The chain uses TRBV19 and TRBJ1-2, with 9 bases matching TRBD1. The germline V gene encodes CDR1 LNHDA and CDR2 SQIVND (reference sequence). The CDR3 extends over 14 amino acids. The J segment lost 4 bases and the V segment lost 5 bases, leaving 5 bases of the junction unmatched.

The chain carries TRBV6-1 and TRBJ1-6; the D gene is possibly TRBD1 (6 bases). CDR3 length equals 15 residues. V was trimmed by 6 bases and J by 4 bases, leaving 13 bases between them. Germline assignment: CDR1 MNHNS and CDR2 SASEGT. The CDR3 sequence: CASRLQGPYNSPLHF. DNA for the CDR3: TGTGCCAGCAGGTTACAGGGACCTTATAATTCACCCCTCCACTTT.

The chain links TRBV2 to TRBJ1-1, with D uncertain. The CDR3 is 15 residues long. Germline-derived CDR1 and CDR2 are SNHLY and FYNNEI. The V and J ends lost 2 bases and 0 bases respectively, with 10 bases between them. CDR3 DNA sequence: TGTGCCAGCAGTGAATTCAGTCGTGTGAACACTGAAGCTTTCTTT. Amino acids: CASSEFSRVNTEAFF.

This clone was counted a few times. The chain has TRBV4-1 and TRBJ2-7, with D possibly being TRBD1 (5 bases). The CDR3 contains 16 residues. V gave up 2 bases and J gave up 2 bases, with 16 bases separating them. Germline CDR1 reads MGHRA; CDR2 reads YSYEKL. The CDR3 DNA follows: TGCGCCAGCAGCCAATCCCCAGGACACCTTCCCTACGAGCAGTACTTC. This encodes CASSQSPGHLPYEQYF.

The genes are TRBV5-1 and TRBJ2-3; 9 nucleotides line up with TRBD1. Germline V gives CDR1 SGHRS, CDR2 YFSETQ. The CDR3 totals 19 residues. J was trimmed by 1 base and V by 3 bases; bases with no gene match: 15. CDR3 in DNA: TGCGCCAGCAGCTCCGTCGCTCGGGACAGGGTGTGGGGCACAGATACGCAGTATTTT. Its translation: CASSSVARDRVWGTDTQYF.

As DNA, the CDR3 is TGTGCCAGTACCCCCGGACAGGGATTCGGAGATACGCAGTATTTT. Translation: CASTPGQGFGDTQYF. This chain joins TRBV19 and TRBJ2-3; 8 positions agree with TRBD1. Germline CDR1 and CDR2: LNHDA and SQIVND (reference sequence). The V segment lost 7 bases and the J segment 5 bases; nucleotides outside the gene matches: 11. The CDR3 is 15 amino acids.

V and J are TRBV28 and TRBJ2-1, with unresolved D. Germline V CDR1 and CDR2: MDHEN, SYDVKM. V was trimmed by 5 bases and J by 0 bases, leaving 2 bases between them. The CDR3 extends over 12 amino acids. The CDR3 nucleotides read TGTGCCAGCAGTCTCTCCTACAATGAGCAGTTCTTC. It encodes CASSLSYNEQFF.

This clone came up a few times. V usage is TRBV10-1 and J usage is TRBJ2-1, with 10 bases matching TRBD2. Germline CDR1 is WNHNN and CDR2 is SYGVQD (reference sequence). CDR3 length: 16 amino acids. V gave up 4 bases and J gave up 3 bases; unmatched junction bases: 6. CDR3: CASSGSSGRYYNEQFF. In DNA, the CDR3 is TGCGCCAGCAGTGGATCTAGCGGGAGATACTACAATGAGCAGTTCTTC.

The V and J genes are TRBV11-2 and TRBJ2-7, with 9 bases identical to TRBD2. V trimming: 1 base; J trimming: 1 base; junction bases outside the gene matches: 8. CDR1 and CDR2 (germline): SGHAT, FQNNGV. There are 17 residues in the CDR3. CDR3 sequence reads: CASSLGVRLAGSYEQYF. DNA of the CDR3: TGTGCCAGCAGCTTAGGGGTCCGGCTAGCGGGGTCCTACGAGCAGTACTTC.

This clone has more than one count but fewer than ten. The V call is TRBV5-4, the J call TRBJ1-4; 8 positions agree with TRBD1. Trimming removed 0 bases from V and 5 bases from J; junction bases left unmatched: 12. CDR3 length: 18 amino acids. Germline CDR1 is SGHNT and CDR2 is YYREEE (reference sequence). DNA for the CDR3: TGTGCCAGCAGCTTGGATTCAGGGGGCTGGGGAGTAAATGAAAAACTGTTTTTT. Amino acids: CASSLDSGGWGVNEKLFF.

The V gene is TRBV6-5, the J gene TRBJ2-7; D may be TRBD2 (5 bases). Germline CDR1 is MNHEY and CDR2 is SVGAGI. With 6 bases removed from V and 5 bases from J, the gap between germline ends came to 17 bases. The CDR3 runs to 14 residues. The CDR3 reads CASRTTRGIDEQYF. DNA of the CDR3: TGTGCCAGCAGGACAACTCGGGGTATCGACGAGCAGTACTTC.

Worth noting for this clone: Other nucleotide sequences from this sample produce the same CDR3. The V and J genes are TRBV19 and TRBJ2-7; TRBD2 aligns across 7 bases. CDR1 and CDR2 from the germline V gene are LNHDA and SQIVND (reference sequence). The CDR3 covers 13 residues. In DNA, the CDR3 is TGTGCGACGACGGGGGGAAGTTCCTACGAGCAGTACTTC. Translated: CATTGGSSYEQYF. Full variable domain (remainder filled in from reference TRBV19 and TRBJ2-7): DGGITQSPKYLFRKEGQNVTLSCEQNLNHDAMYWYRQDPGQGLRLIYYSQIVNDFQKGDIAEGYSVSREKKESFPLTVTSAQKNPTAFYLCATTGGSSYEQYFGPGTRLTVT.